This record looks at one T cell receptor beta chain sequence and its context. The antigen remains unidentified. The data were obtained in a study of T cell responses to AZD1222 COVID-19 vaccine. Findings of the study overall: Unmutated variant regions are reportedly the target of nearly half of TCRs that are spike-specific. Donors, mostly white British, included more females; clonal diversity was possibly underestimated. When two AZD1222 doses had been given, Spike-specific TCR breadth and depth rose.

V lost 1 base, J lost 2 bases, and 15 bases lay in between. Germline CDR1 SQVTM, CDR2 ANQGSEA. This CDR3 is built from 15 residues. Data came from immunoSEQ multiplex PCR; TCRdb stores just in-frame clones and leaves some out. The sample contains 100,000 to 150,000 clones, about 91% of which appear only once. Sample: peripheral blood, taken on day 0 of AZD1222 vaccination. This TCR came from an adult in good health. The rearrangement uses TRBV29-1 and TRBJ2-7; D perhaps matches TRBD2 (6 bases). For the CDR3, the DNA is TGCAGCGTTGAAGTGCCCCATCGGGAGACCTACGAGCAGTACTTC. This sequence encodes CSVEVPHRETYEQYF.